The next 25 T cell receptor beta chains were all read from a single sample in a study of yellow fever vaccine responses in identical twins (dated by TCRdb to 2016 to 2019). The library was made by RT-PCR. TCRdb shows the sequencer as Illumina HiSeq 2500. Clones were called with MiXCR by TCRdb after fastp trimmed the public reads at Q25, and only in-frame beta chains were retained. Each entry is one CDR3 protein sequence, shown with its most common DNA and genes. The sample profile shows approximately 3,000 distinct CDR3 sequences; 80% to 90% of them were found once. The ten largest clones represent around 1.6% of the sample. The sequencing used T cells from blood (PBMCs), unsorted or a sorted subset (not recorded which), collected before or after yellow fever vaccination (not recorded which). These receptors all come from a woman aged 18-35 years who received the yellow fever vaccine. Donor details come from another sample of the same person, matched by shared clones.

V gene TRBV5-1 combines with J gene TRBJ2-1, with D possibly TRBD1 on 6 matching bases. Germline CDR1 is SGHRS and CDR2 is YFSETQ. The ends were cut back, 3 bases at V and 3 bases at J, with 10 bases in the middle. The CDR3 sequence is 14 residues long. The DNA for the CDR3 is TGCGCCAGCAGCTACGGACAGAACTACAATGAGCAGTTCTTC. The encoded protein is CASSYGQNYNEQFF. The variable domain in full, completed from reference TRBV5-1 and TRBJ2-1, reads KAGVTQTPRYLIKTRGQQVTLSCSPISGHRSVSWYQQTPGQGLQFLFEYFSETQRNKGNFPGRFSGRQFSNSRSEMNVSTLELGDSALYLCASSYGQNYNEQFFGPGTRLTVL.

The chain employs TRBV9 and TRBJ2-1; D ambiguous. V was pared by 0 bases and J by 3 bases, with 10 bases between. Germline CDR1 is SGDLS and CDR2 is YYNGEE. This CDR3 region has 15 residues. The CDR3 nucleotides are TGTGCCAGCAGCGTAGACCCCATCCTCTACAATGAGCAGTTCTTC. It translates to CASSVDPILYNEQFF.

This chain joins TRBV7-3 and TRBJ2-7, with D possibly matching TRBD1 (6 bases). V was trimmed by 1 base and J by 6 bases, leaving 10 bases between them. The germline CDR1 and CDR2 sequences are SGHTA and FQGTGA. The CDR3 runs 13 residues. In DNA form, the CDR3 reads TGTGCCAGCAGCTTAAGGGGACACCTCGAGCAGTACTTC. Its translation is CASSLRGHLEQYF.

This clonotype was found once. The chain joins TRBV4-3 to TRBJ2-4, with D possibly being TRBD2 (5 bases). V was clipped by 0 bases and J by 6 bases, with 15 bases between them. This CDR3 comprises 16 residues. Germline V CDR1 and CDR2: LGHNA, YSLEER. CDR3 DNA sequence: TGCGCCAGCAGCCAAGACGACGGGATCTTGCTAAACATTCAGTACTTC. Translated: CASSQDDGILLNIQYF.

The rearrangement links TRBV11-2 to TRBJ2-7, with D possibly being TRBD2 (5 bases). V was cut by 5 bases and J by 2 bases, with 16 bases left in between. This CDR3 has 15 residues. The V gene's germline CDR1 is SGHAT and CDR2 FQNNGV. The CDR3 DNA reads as TGTGCCAGCAGCGAAAACGGGGTGTGGACCTACGAGCAGTACTTC. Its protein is CASSENGVWTYEQYF.

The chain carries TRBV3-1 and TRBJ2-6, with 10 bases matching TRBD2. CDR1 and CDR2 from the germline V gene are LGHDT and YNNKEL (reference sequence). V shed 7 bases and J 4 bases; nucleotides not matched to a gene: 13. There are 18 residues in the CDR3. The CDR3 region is CASTPSSGGGTGANVLTF. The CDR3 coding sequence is TGTGCCAGCACCCCGTCAAGCGGGGGGGGGACGGGGGCCAACGTCCTGACTTTC.

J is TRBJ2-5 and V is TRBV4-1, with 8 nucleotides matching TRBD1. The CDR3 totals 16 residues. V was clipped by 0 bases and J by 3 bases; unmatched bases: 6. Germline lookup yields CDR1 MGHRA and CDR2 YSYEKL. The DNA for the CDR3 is TGCGCCAGCAGCCAAGATGGGACAGGAGGGAAAGAGACCCAGTACTTC. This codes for CASSQDGTGGKETQYF.

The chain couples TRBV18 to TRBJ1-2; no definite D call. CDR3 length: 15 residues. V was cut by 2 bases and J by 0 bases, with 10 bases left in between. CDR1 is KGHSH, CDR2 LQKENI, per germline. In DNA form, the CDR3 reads TGTGCCAGCTCACCAACGGGTTTAGCTAACTATGGCTACACCTTC. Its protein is CASSPTGLANYGYTF.

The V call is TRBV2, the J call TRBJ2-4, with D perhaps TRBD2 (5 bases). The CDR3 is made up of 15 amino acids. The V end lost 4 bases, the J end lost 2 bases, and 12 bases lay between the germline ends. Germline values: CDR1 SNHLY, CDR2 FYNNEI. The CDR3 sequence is CASSVGIGPKNIQYF. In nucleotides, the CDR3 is TGTGCCAGCAGTGTCGGGATTGGGCCCAAAAACATTCAGTACTTC.

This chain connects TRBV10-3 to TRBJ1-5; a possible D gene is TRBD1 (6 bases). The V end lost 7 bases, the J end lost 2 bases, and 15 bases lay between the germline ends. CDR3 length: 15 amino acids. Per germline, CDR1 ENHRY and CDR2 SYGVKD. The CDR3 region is CAINTGAGGNQPQHF. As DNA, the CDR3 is TGTGCCATCAATACTGGGGCAGGGGGCAATCAGCCCCAGCATTTT.

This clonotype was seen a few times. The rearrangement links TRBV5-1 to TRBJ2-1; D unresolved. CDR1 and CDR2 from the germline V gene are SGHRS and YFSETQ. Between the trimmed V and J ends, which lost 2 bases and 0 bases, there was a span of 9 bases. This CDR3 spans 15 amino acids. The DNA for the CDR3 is TGCGCCAGCAGCTTACAACAGAGCTCCTACAATGAGCAGTTCTTC. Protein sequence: CASSLQQSSYNEQFF.

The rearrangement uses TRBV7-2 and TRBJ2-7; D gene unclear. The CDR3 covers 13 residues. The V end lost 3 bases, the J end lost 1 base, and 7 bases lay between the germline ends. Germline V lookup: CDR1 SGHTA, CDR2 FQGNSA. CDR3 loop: CASSFQGSYEQYF. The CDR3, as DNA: TGTGCCAGCAGCTTTCAAGGTTCCTACGAGCAGTACTTC.

This chain's CDR3 is CASSRAGSAGGNEQFF. The CDR3 DNA reads as TGTGCCAGCAGCCGCGCCGGGTCCGCGGGAGGGAATGAGCAGTTCTTC. This chain connects TRBV4-2 to TRBJ2-1; TRBD2 matches 9 bases. This CDR3 has 16 residues. Trimming cost V 4 bases and J 7 bases; bases outside gene matches: 11. Germline values: CDR1 LGHNA, CDR2 YNFKEQ.

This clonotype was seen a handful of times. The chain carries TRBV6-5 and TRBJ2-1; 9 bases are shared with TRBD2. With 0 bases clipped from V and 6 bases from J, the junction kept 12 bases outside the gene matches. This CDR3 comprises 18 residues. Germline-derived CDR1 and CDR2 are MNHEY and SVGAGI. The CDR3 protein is CASSYSMGLAGPGNEQFF. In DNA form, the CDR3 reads TGTGCCAGCAGTTACTCGATGGGGCTAGCGGGGCCTGGCAATGAGCAGTTCTTC.

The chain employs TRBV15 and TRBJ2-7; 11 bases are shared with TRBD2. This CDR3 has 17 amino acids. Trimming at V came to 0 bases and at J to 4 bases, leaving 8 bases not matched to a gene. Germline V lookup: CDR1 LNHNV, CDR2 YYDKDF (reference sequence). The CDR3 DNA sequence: TGTGCCACCAGCAGAGACGGGCTAGCGGGGGGACTTTACGAGCAGTACTTC. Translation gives CATSRDGLAGGLYEQYF.

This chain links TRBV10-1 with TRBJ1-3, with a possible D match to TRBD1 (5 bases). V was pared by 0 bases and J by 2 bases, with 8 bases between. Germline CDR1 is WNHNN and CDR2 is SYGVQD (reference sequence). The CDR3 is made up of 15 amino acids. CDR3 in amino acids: CASSESARAGNTIYF. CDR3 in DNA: TGCGCCAGCAGTGAGTCCGCCAGGGCTGGAAACACCATATATTTT.

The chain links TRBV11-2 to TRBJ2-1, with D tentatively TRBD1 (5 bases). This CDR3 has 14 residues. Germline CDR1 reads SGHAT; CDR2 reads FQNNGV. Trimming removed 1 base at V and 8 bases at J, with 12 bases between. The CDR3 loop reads CASSLVDQGDEQFF. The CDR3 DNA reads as TGTGCCAGCAGCTTAGTGGACCAGGGTGATGAGCAGTTCTTC.

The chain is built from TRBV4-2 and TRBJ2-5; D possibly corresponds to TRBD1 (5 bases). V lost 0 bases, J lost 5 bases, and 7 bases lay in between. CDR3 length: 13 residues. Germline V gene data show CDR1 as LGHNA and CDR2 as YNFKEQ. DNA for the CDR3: TGTGCCAGCAGCCAAGAAAGGGGTGAGACCCAGTACTTC. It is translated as CASSQERGETQYF.

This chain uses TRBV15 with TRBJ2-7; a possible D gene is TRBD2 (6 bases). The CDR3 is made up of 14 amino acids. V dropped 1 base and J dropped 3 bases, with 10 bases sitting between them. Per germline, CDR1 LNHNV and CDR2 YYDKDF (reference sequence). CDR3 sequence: CATSRVGGGYEQYF. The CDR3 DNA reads TGTGCCACCAGCAGAGTTGGGGGAGGCTACGAGCAGTACTTC.

The CDR3 nucleotides read TGTGCCAGCAGCTTAGATCCCACCCGGGAGACCCAGTACTTC. It is translated as CASSLDPTRETQYF. This chain joins TRBV11-3 and TRBJ2-5; no definite D call. Germline V gene data show CDR1 as SGHNT and CDR2 as YENEEA. CDR3 length: 14 residues. With 0 bases removed from V and 5 bases from J, the gap between germline ends came to 10 bases.

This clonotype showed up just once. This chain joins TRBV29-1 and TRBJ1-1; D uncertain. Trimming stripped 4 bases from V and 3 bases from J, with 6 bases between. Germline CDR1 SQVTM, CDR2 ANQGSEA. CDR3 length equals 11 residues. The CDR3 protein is CSVGRDTEAFF. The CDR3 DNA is TGCAGCGTTGGGCGGGACACTGAAGCTTTCTTT.

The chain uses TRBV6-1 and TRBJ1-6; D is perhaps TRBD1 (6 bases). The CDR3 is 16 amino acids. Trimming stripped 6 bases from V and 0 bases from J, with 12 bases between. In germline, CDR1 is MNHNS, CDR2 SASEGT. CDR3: CASSVDRRSYNSPLHF. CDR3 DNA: TGTGCCAGCAGCGTCGACAGGCGCTCCTATAATTCACCCCTCCACTTT.

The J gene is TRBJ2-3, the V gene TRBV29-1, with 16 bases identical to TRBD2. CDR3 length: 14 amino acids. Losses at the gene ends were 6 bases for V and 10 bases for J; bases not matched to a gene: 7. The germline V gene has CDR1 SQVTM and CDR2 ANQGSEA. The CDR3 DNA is TGCAGCGTCGGGACTAGCGGGGGGGGTATTTCGCAGTATTTT. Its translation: CSVGTSGGGISQYF.

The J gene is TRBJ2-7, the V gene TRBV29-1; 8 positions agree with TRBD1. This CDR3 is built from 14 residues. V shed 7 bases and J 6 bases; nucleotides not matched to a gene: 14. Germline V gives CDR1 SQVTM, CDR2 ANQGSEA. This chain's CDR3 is CSAAPGTGLGEQYF. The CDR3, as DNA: TGCAGCGCCGCCCCCGGGACAGGACTTGGCGAGCAGTACTTC.

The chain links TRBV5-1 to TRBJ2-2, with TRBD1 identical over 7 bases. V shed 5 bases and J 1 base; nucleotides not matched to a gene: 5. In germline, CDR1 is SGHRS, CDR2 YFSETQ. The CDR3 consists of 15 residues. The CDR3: CASSPWDRNTGELFF. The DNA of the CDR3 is TGCGCCAGCAGTCCCTGGGACAGGAACACCGGGGAGCTGTTTTTT.